The next 7 T cell receptor beta chains were all read from a single sample in a study of blood T cell repertoires in COVID-19. Generated by immunoSEQ multiplex PCR, the TCRdb table keeps only in-frame clones and is missing some. The sample lists around 60,000 clones; approximately 80% were seen once. Sequenced input: peripheral blood. These receptors originate from a man aged 50 to 60 with COVID-19, enrolled during active disease.

This chain connects TRBV18 to TRBJ2-5, with 11 bases that match TRBD2. The germline gives CDR1 KGHSH, CDR2 LQKENI. V gave up 4 bases and J gave up 4 bases; unmatched junction bases: 17. This CDR3 contains 19 residues. This chain's CDR3 is CASSRPAGTSGGGRETQYF. CDR3 in DNA: TGTGCCAGCTCACGTCCCGCCGGGACTAGCGGAGGGGGACGAGAGACCCAGTACTTC.

This chain joins TRBV6-2 or TRBV6-3 and TRBJ1-2; TRBD1 agrees at 11 bases. Germline loops: CDR1 MNHEY, CDR2 SVGEGT. CDR3 length: 16 residues. V trimming: 2 bases; J trimming: 7 bases; junction bases outside the gene matches: 9. This CDR3 reads CASSYRPGTGGGGYTF. CDR3 DNA: TGTGCCAGCAGTTACCGTCCCGGGACAGGGGGTGGTGGCTACACCTTC.

The chain carries TRBV4-1 and TRBJ1-1; D is ambiguous. This CDR3 is 15 amino acids long. The V end was cut by 0 bases, the J end by 1 base, with 9 bases between. CDR1 and CDR2 from the germline V gene are MGHRA and YSYEKL. CDR3 sequence reads: CASSQELSRNTEAFF. CDR3 in DNA: TGCGCCAGCAGCCAAGAATTATCGCGGAACACTGAAGCTTTCTTT.

The chain combines TRBV28 with TRBJ2-7; TRBD2 matches 9 bases. V trimming: 4 bases; J trimming: 3 bases; junction bases outside the gene matches: 7. Germline V gene data show CDR1 as MDHEN and CDR2 as SYDVKM. This CDR3 spans 15 amino acids. The CDR3 DNA is TGTGCCAGCAGTTCACGGTTTAGCGGGAGCTACGAGCAGTACTTC. It specifies CASSSRFSGSYEQYF.

The chain recombines TRBV28 with TRBJ1-5; 9 nucleotides agree with TRBD1. J lost 7 bases, V lost 6 bases, and 10 bases had no gene match. The CDR3 consists of 15 residues. The V gene's germline CDR1 is MDHEN and CDR2 SYDVKM. CDR3 sequence (DNA): TGTGCCAGCAGAGGGACAGGGCAGCCGTTCCAGCCCCAGCATTTT. Protein: CASRGTGQPFQPQHF.

The V gene is TRBV11-1, the J gene TRBJ2-1, with D maybe TRBD2 (7 bases). The germline CDR1 and CDR2 sequences are SGHAT and FQDESV (reference sequence). V lost 5 bases and J lost 8, with 16 bases in between. The CDR3 loop spans 14 amino acids. CDR3 DNA sequence: TGTGCCAGCAGCCCTAGCGGAGGGGGATATGAGCAGTTCTTC. This sequence encodes CASSPSGGGYEQFF.

The CDR3 loop is CASSEAGTVNSNQPQHF. The CDR3 DNA sequence: TGTGCCAGCAGTGAAGCGGGGACAGTTAATAGCAATCAGCCCCAGCATTTT. This sequence joins TRBV2 and TRBJ1-5, with 7 bases fitting TRBD1. This CDR3 has 17 residues. V shed 0 bases and J 0 bases; nucleotides not matched to a gene: 5. Looked up from germline, CDR1 is SNHLY and CDR2 is FYNNEI.